This T cell receptor (beta chain) was identified during a study of beta chain features in type 1 diabetes. General observations from the study: Moderate but significant shortening of TCRB CDR3s was recorded in all four CD4+ subsets from Type 1 diabetes patients.

The authors reverse transcribed all of the isolated RNA, so sequencing captured expressed TCRB transcripts. Libraries were prepared by immunoSEQ multiplex PCR; TCRdb keeps only in-frame clonotypes and omits some of them. The repertoire holds under 300,000 clones, with approximately 15% as singletons. V lost 2 bases, J lost 4 bases, and 8 bases stayed unmatched. Germline V CDR1 and CDR2: SGHRS, YFSETQ. This CDR3 region has 15 residues. Of note for this clone: Its target is unknown.

This chain uses TRBV5-1 with TRBJ1-1; 7 bases match TRBD1. This clonotype was sampled from a man aged 30 to 39 with type 1 diabetes. Sequencing was carried out using naive CD4+ T cells from blood. CDR3 bases: TGCGCCAGCAGCTTCCAGGGGGTGTCGTCCACTGAAGCTTTCTTT. Amino acids: CASSFQGVSSTEAFF. The full variable domain, completed using reference TRBV5-1 and TRBJ1-1, is KAGVTQTPRYLIKTRGQQVTLSCSPISGHRSVSWYQQTPGQGLQFLFEYFSETQRNKGNFPGRFSGRQFSNSRSEMNVSTLELGDSALYLCASSFQGVSSTEAFFGQGTRLTVV.